The source of this TCR beta chain is a study of early T cells in non-severe SARS-CoV-2 infection (dated by TCRdb to about 2021). About the full investigation: Because TCR sequencing relied on bulk RNA taken from unsorted whole blood, pairing of alpha and beta chains was not possible. The study at large found these results: VDJdb matching was skewed toward anti-spike CD8 responses and likely underestimated virus-specific expansions, missing private and CD4 specificities.

This clonotype was seen only a few times. Its antigen specificity is not known. Base quality data are lacking; no much larger clone is found one base away. Libraries were prepared through 5' RACE. Sequencing was performed on a NextSeq 500. Unique molecular identifiers were attached to individual cDNA molecules in the TCR library protocol so that sequencing error and PCR bias could be corrected. TCR alpha and beta chains were both sequenced, and the abundances of alpha and beta sequences in each sample were closely correlated with each other. The authors' pipeline ran thus. V gene, J gene and CDR3 annotation of TCR sequences was performed with Decombinator V4. Expanded TCRs were defined as changing significantly between any two time points under a Poisson model with p below 0.0001. Abundances of TCRs were expressed as counts per million after normalisation to the total number of TCRs sequenced in each sample. TRAV1-2 paired with TRAJ12, TRAJ20 or TRAJ33 defined MAIT TCRs, while TRAV10 paired with TRAJ18 defined iNKT TCRs. VDJdb, accessed 1 November 2021, was searched for CMV, EBV and SARS-CoV-2 annotated TCRs, with TCRs annotated for multiple antigens excluded. In TCRdb, the public reads were trimmed at Q25 with fastp and aligned with MiXCR, with productive beta chains retained. Duplicate CDR3 protein sequences are folded into a single record with the most common DNA and genes. TCRdb's processing, not the study's, gives the V and J calls here. Counted in this sample were about 52,000 distinct CDR3 sequences; approximately 7.6% of them appeared once. Around 4.4% of the sample lies in the top ten.

From the cysteine up to the phenylalanine, the CDR3 has a length of 14 residues. Only CDR3 DNA is held: 42 bases, read in frame from base 1. From V the trimming removes 5 bases and from J it removes 5 bases, while the gene matches leave 4 bases of the junction unaccounted for. Set within a cohort of healthcare workers in London, UK, this nested case-control study involved weekly PCR testing of nasopharyngeal swabs along with blood sampling. Healthcare workers were recruited during the week of the UK lockdown, between 23 and 31 March 2020, and followed weekly for up to roughly 16 weeks. The clonotype originates from an adult who was a healthcare worker with PCR-confirmed SARS-CoV-2 infection or an uninfected control (not recorded which). The sequenced material came from whole blood. Recombination connected TRBV12-3 or TRBV12-4 to TRBJ1-5, and 9 bases in between align with TRBD1. The DNA sequence is as follows: TGTGCCAGCAGTGCACAGGGGGCGGATCAGCCCCAGCATTTT. Its protein reads: CASSAQGADQPQHF.